The 15 T cell receptor beta chains listed next were all sequenced from one sample in a study of blood T cell repertoires in COVID-19. The protocol was immunoSEQ multiplex PCR, while the TCRdb copy is restricted to in-frame clones and leaves out a portion. Of approximately 150,000 clones detected, about 87% appear once; the ten largest clones hold roughly 28%. The sample comprised peripheral blood. Receptor source: a human donor in a cohort sampled during active COVID-19.

The gene calls are TRBV3-1 (or the pseudogene TRBV3-2) and TRBJ2-3; 7 bases match TRBD1. Trimming took 3 bases from V and 5 from J; bases not matched to a gene: 2. The CDR3 totals 13 residues. Germline CDR1 LGHDT, CDR2 YNNKEL (reference sequence). CDR3 amino acids: CASSHGTVDTQYF. The CDR3 DNA is TGTGCCAGCAGCCACGGGACAGTAGATACGCAGTATTTT.

This chain uses TRBV25-1 with TRBJ2-4, with 13 bases that match TRBD2. CDR3 length equals 17 residues. Germline CDR1 is MGHDK and CDR2 is SYGVNS. Losses at the gene ends were 4 bases for V and 3 bases for J; bases not matched to a gene: 6. The DNA for the CDR3 is TGTGCCAGCAGTGCGGGGACTAGCGGGGATGGCAAAAACATTCAGTACTTC. Translated: CASSAGTSGDGKNIQYF.

The CDR3, as DNA: TGTGCCAGCAGCCAAGCAAGCCGGGGAAACTACAATGAGCAGTTCTTC. It specifies CASSQASRGNYNEQFF. The chain recombines TRBV3-1 (or the pseudogene TRBV3-2) with TRBJ2-1; TRBD2 might be the D (5 bases). Germline CDR1 and CDR2: LGHDT and YNNKEL (reference sequence). V shed 1 base and J shed 3 bases, with 13 bases lying between them. This CDR3 is 16 amino acids long.

This CDR3 reads CASSQGGSPYGYTF. The CDR3 DNA reads TGCGCCAGCAGCCAAGGCGGCAGCCCCTATGGCTACACCTTC. The chain combines TRBV4-1 with TRBJ1-2; D not certain. Deletions cut 1 base from V and 4 bases from J, with 10 bases between. The CDR3 length is 14 residues. Germline CDR1 reads MGHRA; CDR2 reads YSYEKL.

The chain recombines TRBV2 with TRBJ1-1, with a tentative D call TRBD1 (6 bases). CDR3 length: 14 residues. Germline values: CDR1 SNHLY, CDR2 FYNNEI. V lost 4 bases to trimming and J lost 5 bases, with 14 bases between them. CDR3 DNA: TGTGCCAGCAGTGTCCTCAGGGGCGGAACTGAAGCTTTCTTT. Its translation is CASSVLRGGTEAFF.

This clone was seen more than once but under ten times. The V and J genes are TRBV27 and TRBJ2-2; D may be TRBD1 (6 bases). The V end was cut by 5 bases, the J end by 5 bases, with 15 bases between. The CDR3 has 15 amino acids. The V gene's germline CDR1 is MNHEY and CDR2 SMNVEV (reference sequence). The CDR3 loop reads CASSPPGQMTGELFF. DNA of the CDR3: TGTGCCAGCAGTCCTCCGGGACAAATGACCGGGGAGCTGTTTTTT.

The V call is TRBV2, the J call TRBJ2-7, with 7 positions matching TRBD1. CDR3 size: 12 residues. V shed 6 bases, J shed 3 bases, and the junction held 2 bases outside the gene matches. Germline loops: CDR1 SNHLY, CDR2 FYNNEI. This chain's CDR3 is CASRRQGYEQYF. CDR3 DNA: TGTGCCAGCAGACGACAGGGCTACGAGCAGTACTTC.

The V call is TRBV9, the J call TRBJ2-7; perhaps TRBD1 as D (7 bases). The germline V gene encodes CDR1 SGDLS and CDR2 YYNGEE. There are 14 residues in the CDR3. The V end was cut by 3 bases, the J end by 1 base, with 11 bases between. The CDR3 reads CASSGRDSSYEQYF. In DNA, the CDR3 is TGTGCCAGCAGCGGGCGGGACAGTTCCTACGAGCAGTACTTC.

The chain is built from TRBV18 and TRBJ1-1; 7 bases map to TRBD1. This CDR3 spans 14 amino acids. Germline values: CDR1 KGHSH, CDR2 LQKENI. V lost 5 bases, J lost 0 bases, and 3 bases stayed unmatched. CDR3 amino acids: CASSKTGVNTEAFF. In DNA form, the CDR3 reads TGTGCCAGCTCAAAAACAGGGGTGAACACTGAAGCTTTCTTT.

This chain connects TRBV7-2 to TRBJ1-1; D unresolved. CDR1 is SGHTA and CDR2 is FQGNSA in the germline V gene. V gave up 1 base and J gave up 4 bases, with 16 bases separating them. The CDR3 runs to 16 residues. The CDR3 sequence is CASSLGSVRGGTEAFF. In DNA form, the CDR3 reads TGTGCCAGCAGCTTAGGGTCTGTACGTGGAGGCACTGAAGCTTTCTTT.

The gene calls are TRBV19 and TRBJ1-2, with 8 bases matching TRBD1. The CDR3 runs 15 residues. Germline V gene data show CDR1 as LNHDA and CDR2 as SQIVND (reference sequence). The junction had 11 bases not matched to a gene; V was cut back by 4 bases and J by 7 bases. CDR3 sequence (DNA): TGTGCCAGTAGTACCACCCGGACAGGGAGTACTGGCTACACCTTC. Translating it yields CASSTTRTGSTGYTF.

The chain combines TRBV3-1 (or the pseudogene TRBV3-2) with TRBJ2-5; unclear D gene. V was clipped by 2 bases and J by 1 base, with 8 bases between them. This CDR3 is built from 14 residues. Germline-derived CDR1 and CDR2 are LGHDT and YNNKEL (reference sequence). This chain's CDR3 is CASSQNYGQETQYF. For the CDR3, the DNA is TGTGCCAGCAGCCAAAACTATGGCCAAGAGACCCAGTACTTC.

J is TRBJ1-6 and V is TRBV7-2; perhaps TRBD1 as D (5 bases). Trimming shortened V by 0 bases and J by 12 bases, and 18 bases separated the two germline ends. There are 16 residues in the CDR3. Germline V CDR1 and CDR2: SGHTA, FQGNSA. In DNA form, the CDR3 reads TGTGCCAGCAGCTTAGCGGAGGGGTCAGGTCGGGGACCCCTCCACTTT. It yields the protein CASSLAEGSGRGPLHF.

This clone was seen just once. The chain couples TRBV4-2 to TRBJ2-2, with 7 nucleotides matching TRBD2. CDR3 length equals 15 residues. V lost 4 bases to trimming and J lost 0 bases; unmatched junction nucleotides: 2. Germline V lookup: CDR1 LGHNA, CDR2 YNFKEQ. The CDR3 loop is CASSRGGTNTGELFF. CDR3 nucleotide sequence: TGTGCCAGCAGCCGGGGGGGGACGAACACCGGGGAGCTGTTTTTT.

The gene calls are TRBV7-9 and TRBJ2-7; D possibly corresponds to TRBD2 (6 bases). The CDR3 extends over 13 amino acids. The V gene's germline CDR1 is SEHNR and CDR2 FQNEAQ (reference sequence). Trimming shortened V by 6 bases and J by 4 bases, and 13 bases separated the two germline ends. CDR3 loop: CASSIGGSYEQYF. The DNA for the CDR3 is TGTGCCAGCAGTATAGGAGGGTCGTACGAGCAGTACTTC.